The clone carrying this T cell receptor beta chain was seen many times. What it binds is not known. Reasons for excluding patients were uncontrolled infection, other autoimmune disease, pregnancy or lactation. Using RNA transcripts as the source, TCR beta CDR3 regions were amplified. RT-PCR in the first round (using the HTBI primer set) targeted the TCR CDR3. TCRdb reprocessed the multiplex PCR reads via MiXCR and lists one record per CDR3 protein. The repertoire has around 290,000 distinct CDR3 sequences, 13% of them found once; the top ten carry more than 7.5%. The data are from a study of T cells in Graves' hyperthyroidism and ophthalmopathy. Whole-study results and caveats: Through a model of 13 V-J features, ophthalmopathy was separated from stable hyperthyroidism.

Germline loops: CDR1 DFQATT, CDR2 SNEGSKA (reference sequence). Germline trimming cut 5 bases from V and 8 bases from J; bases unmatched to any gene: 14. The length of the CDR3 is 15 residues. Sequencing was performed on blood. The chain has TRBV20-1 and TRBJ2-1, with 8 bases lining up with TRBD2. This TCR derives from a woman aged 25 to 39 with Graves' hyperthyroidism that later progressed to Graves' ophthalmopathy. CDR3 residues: CSALLGREAFDEQFF. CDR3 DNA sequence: TGCAGTGCTCTCCTGGGGCGGGAGGCCTTCGATGAGCAGTTCTTC.